This TCR beta chain was profiled in a study of blood T cell repertoires in COVID-19. Study overall: COVID-19 samples, acute and convalescent, were from the United States, Italy and Spain. T cells, B-cell-depleted T cells, or PBMCs provided the cDNA or gDNA that served as material.

This clone has at least ten counts. The authors' processing: By means of reference gene primer amplification, nucleated cell counts were estimated. Only in-frame clones appear in the TCRdb table, and some are missing; sequencing was by immunoSEQ multiplex PCR. V, J and clone size were drawn from that table, and D and trimming were deduced from the DNA. The sample has 90,000 to 100,000 clones; 81% are singletons. Germline-derived CDR1 and CDR2 are SGHAT and FQNNGV. The ends were cut back, 2 bases at V and 6 bases at J, with 14 bases in the middle. The CDR3 runs to 14 residues. The sequenced sample consisted of peripheral blood. The TCR originated in a man aged 55 to 70 with acute or convalescent COVID-19. The gene calls are TRBV11-2 and TRBJ2-7; perhaps TRBD1 as D (6 bases). The CDR3 DNA sequence: TGTGCCAGCAGCTTATCAGGGGCCTTAACCGAGCAGTACTTC. The encoded protein is CASSLSGALTEQYF.